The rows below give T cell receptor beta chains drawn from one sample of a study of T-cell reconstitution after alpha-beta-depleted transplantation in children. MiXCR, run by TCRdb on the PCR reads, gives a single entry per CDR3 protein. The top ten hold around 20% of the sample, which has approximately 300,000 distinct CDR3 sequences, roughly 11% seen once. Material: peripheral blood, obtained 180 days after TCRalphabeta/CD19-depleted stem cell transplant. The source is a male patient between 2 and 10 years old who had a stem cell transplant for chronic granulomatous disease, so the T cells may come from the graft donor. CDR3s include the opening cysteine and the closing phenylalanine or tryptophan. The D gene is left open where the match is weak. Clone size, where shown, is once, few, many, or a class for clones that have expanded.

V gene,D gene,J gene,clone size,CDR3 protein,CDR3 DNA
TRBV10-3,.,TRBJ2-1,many,CAIRITSENEQFF,TGTGCCATCAGAATCACTTCAGAGAATGAGCAGTTCTTC
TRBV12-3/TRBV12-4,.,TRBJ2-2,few,CASSLMQGSTGELFF,TGTGCCAGCAGCTTGATGCAGGGGAGCACCGGGGAGCTGTTTTTT
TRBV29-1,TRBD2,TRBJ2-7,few,CSASGRLNYEQYF,TGCAGCGCTAGCGGGAGGCTTAATTACGAGCAGTACTTC
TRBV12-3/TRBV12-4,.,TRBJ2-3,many,CASSFGGRTDTQYF,TGTGCCAGCAGTTTTGGGGGCCGCACAGATACGCAGTATTTT
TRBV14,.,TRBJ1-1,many,CASSQEVPGLNTEAFF,TGTGCCAGCAGCCAAGAAGTACCTGGATTGAACACTGAAGCTTTCTTT
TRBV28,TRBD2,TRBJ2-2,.,CASKAGVTGELFF,TGTGCCAGCAAAGCGGGAGTGACCGGGGAGCTGTTTTTT
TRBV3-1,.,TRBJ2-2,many,CASSPEVYTGELFF,TGTGCCAGCAGCCCGGAGGTTTACACCGGGGAGCTGTTTTTT
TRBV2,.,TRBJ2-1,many,CASSVGPDNEQFF,TGTGCCAGCAGTGTGGGTCCCGACAATGAGCAGTTCTTC
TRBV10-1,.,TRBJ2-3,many,CASSDGAEITDTQYF,TGCGCCAGCAGTGACGGAGCGGAGATCACAGATACGCAGTATTTT
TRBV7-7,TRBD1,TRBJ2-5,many,CASSSGDRASETQYF,TGTGCCAGCAGCTCGGGGGACAGGGCGTCGGAGACCCAGTACTTC
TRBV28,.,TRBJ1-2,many,CASSLLNYGYTF,TGTGCCAGCAGTCTCCTGAACTATGGCTACACCTTC
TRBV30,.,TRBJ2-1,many,CAWSEAGVSYEQFF,TGTGCCTGGAGTGAGGCAGGGGTCAGCTATGAGCAGTTCTTC
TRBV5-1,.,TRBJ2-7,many,CASSFEGGEQYF,TGCGCCAGCAGTTTCGAAGGTGGCGAGCAGTACTTC
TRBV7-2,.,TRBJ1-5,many,CASSLVGQGNNQPQHF,TGTGCCAGCAGCTTAGTTGGCCAGGGGAACAATCAGCCCCAGCATTTT
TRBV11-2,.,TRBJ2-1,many,CASSLGVGLGAHNEQFF,TGTGCCAGCAGCTTAGGGGTTGGTTTAGGGGCCCACAATGAGCAGTTCTTC
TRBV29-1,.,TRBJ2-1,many,CSVEDLYRGNYNEQFF,TGCAGCGTTGAAGATCTTTATCGGGGGAACTACAATGAGCAGTTCTTC
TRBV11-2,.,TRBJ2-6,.,CASSLGRGTGANVLTF,TGTGCCAGCAGCTTAGGACGGGGGACCGGGGCCAACGTCCTGACTTTC
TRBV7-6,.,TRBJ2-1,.,CASRGASYNEQFF,TGTGCCAGCAGGGGGGCATCCTACAATGAGCAGTTCTTC
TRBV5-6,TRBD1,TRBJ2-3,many,CASSLAEGQLEYF,TGTGCCAGCAGCTTGGCTGAGGGACAGCTCGAGTATTTT
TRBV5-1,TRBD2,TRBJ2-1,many,CASSTGLAGPLGHNEQFF,TGCGCCAGCAGCACCGGACTAGCGGGTCCTCTAGGCCACAATGAGCAGTTCTTC
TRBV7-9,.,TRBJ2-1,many,CASSLEWSSYNEQFF,TGTGCCAGCAGCTTAGAATGGAGCTCCTACAATGAGCAGTTCTTC
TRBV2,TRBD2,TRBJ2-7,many,CASSEMGGSSYEQYF,TGTGCCAGCAGTGAGATGGGGGGGAGCTCCTACGAGCAGTACTTC
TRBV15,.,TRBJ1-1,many,CATSRYGPSTEAFF,TGTGCCACCAGCAGGTATGGACCGTCCACTGAAGCTTTCTTT
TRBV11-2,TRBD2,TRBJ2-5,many,CASSSRAGLAGANQETQYF,TGTGCCAGCAGCTCAAGGGCGGGACTAGCGGGGGCCAACCAAGAGACCCAGTACTTC
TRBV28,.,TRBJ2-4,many,CASSKPLAKNIQYF,TGTGCCAGCAGCAAACCACTAGCCAAAAACATTCAGTACTTC
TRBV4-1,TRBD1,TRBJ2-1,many,CASSQGGGRNEQFF,TGCGCCAGCAGCCAAGGAGGGGGCAGGAATGAGCAGTTCTTC
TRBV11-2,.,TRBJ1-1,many,CASSPGIMANTEAFF,TGTGCCAGCAGCCCAGGGATTATGGCGAACACTGAAGCTTTCTTT
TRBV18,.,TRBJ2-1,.,CASTGTLMRIKNNEQFF,TGTGCCAGCACCGGGACTCTGATGCGTATCAAGAACAATGAGCAGTTCTTC
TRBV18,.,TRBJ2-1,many,CASSPPTGLQFF,TGTGCCAGCTCACCACCGACAGGACTACAGTTCTTC
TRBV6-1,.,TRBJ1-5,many,CASSSEGGSNQPQHF,TGTGCCAGCAGCTCGGAGGGGGGTAGCAATCAGCCCCAGCATTTT
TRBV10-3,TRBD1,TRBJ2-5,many,CAISSYPGTVSQYF,TGTGCCATCAGCTCCTATCCCGGGACAGTATCTCAGTACTTC
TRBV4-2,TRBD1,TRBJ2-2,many,CASSQPGTANTGELFF,TGTGCCAGCAGCCAGCCTGGGACAGCCAACACCGGGGAGCTGTTTTTT